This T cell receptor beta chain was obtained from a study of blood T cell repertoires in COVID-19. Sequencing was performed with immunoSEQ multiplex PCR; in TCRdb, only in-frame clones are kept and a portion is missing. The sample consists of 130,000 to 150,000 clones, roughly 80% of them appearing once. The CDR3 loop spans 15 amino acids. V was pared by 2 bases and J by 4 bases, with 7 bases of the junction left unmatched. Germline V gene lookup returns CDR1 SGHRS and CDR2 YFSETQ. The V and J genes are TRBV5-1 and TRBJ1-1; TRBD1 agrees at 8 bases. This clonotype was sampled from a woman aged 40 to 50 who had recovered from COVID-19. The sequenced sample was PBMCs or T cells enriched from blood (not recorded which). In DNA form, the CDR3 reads TGCGCCAGCAGCTTCGTCGGACAGGGACCCACTGAAGCTTTCTTT. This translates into CASSFVGQGPTEAFF.